This T cell receptor (beta chain) was obtained from a study of PD-L1 blockade in urothelial cancer. V dropped 4 bases and J dropped 2 bases, with 10 bases sitting between them. The CDR3 length is 13 residues. The germline CDR1 and CDR2 sequences are SGDLS and YYNGEE. Time point denoted: peripheral blood 6 weeks after treatment start. This clone was observed a single time. Sequencing used immunoSEQ multiplex PCR; TCRdb keeps in-frame clones, though not all of them. The profile shows around 30,000 clones, about four fifths of them singletons. The V call is TRBV9, the J call TRBJ2-7; the D is unclear. This TCR was sampled from a man aged 65 to 79 with urothelial cancer. The material sequenced was PBMCs, taken around atezolizumab (anti-PD-L1) treatment. CDR3 sequence: CASSPRGAYEQYF. CDR3 DNA: TGTGCCAGCAGCCCCCGAGGTGCCTACGAGCAGTACTTC.